The 5 T cell receptor beta chains reported below all come from one sample, sequenced in a study of T cell repertoires in cytomegalovirus infection. TCRdb re-called the reads with MiXCR, one entry per CDR3 protein. The top ten clones hold roughly 8% of a sample with some 600,000 distinct CDR3 sequences, 20% to 25% of them seen once. Input material: CD8+ T cells from PBMCs. All receptors come from a human donor in good health (CMV status not recorded). Some clones in this sample may be carry-over from other donors' samples.

The chain joins TRBV19 to TRBJ2-3, with TRBD1 identical over 9 bases. J gave up 5 bases and V 5 bases, and 14 bases lay outside the gene matches. Looked up from germline, CDR1 is LNHDA and CDR2 is SQIVND (reference sequence). The CDR3 contains 17 residues. CDR3 sequence (DNA): TGTGCCAGTAGTCAAGAAGGGACAGGGCCTGCAGGAGATACGCAGTATTTT. This encodes CASSQEGTGPAGDTQYF.

This clonotype has ten or more counts. The V and J genes are TRBV6-1 and TRBJ2-2; tentatively, D is TRBD1 (5 bases). Germline V lookup: CDR1 MNHNS, CDR2 SASEGT. The V and J ends lost 10 bases and 6 bases respectively, with 21 bases between them. CDR3 length equals 15 residues. CDR3 sequence (DNA): TGTGCCACCAGCCCTCTATGGGGCGCGTCCGGGGAGCTGTTTTTT. This sequence encodes CATSPLWGASGELFF.

The V gene is TRBV12-3 or TRBV12-4, the J gene TRBJ2-3; no reliable D call. This CDR3 comprises 14 residues. V gave up 4 bases and J gave up 4 bases, with 12 bases separating them. Here the CDR3 reads CASSSTYGSDTQYF. The CDR3 DNA follows: TGTGCCAGCAGTTCCACTTATGGATCAGATACGCAGTATTTT.

This clonotype was counted many times. The rearrangement uses TRBV6-5 and TRBJ2-1, with 10 bases aligning to TRBD2. In germline, CDR1 is MNHEY, CDR2 SVGAGI. Trimming removed 7 bases from V and 7 bases from J; junction bases left unmatched: 22. The CDR3 extends over 19 amino acids. The CDR3 region has the DNA TGTGCCAGCACCGGCCTAGCGGGGGACCCTTTTGCCCCGGGGAATGAGCAGTTCTTC. It specifies CASTGLAGDPFAPGNEQFF.

The genes are TRBV7-9 and TRBJ1-2; tentative D call: TRBD1 (5 bases). Germline V gene lookup returns CDR1 SEHNR and CDR2 FQNEAQ (reference sequence). This CDR3 comprises 15 residues. Trimming stripped 3 bases from V and 7 bases from J, with 18 bases between. The CDR3 sequence is CASSFPGPEGLGYTF. CDR3 sequence (DNA): TGTGCCAGCAGCTTCCCGGGTCCCGAGGGGCTTGGCTACACCTTC.